This record looks at one TCR beta chain sequence and its context. This clonotype was picked up many times. The antigen it binds to is not known. Nothing much larger sits one base from this clone, and base qualities are not available. In light of the paper, this sample's time point label describes: day 60 (about 2 months) after transplantation. Reading the label with the study, this specimen's treatment or condition is: allogeneic hematopoietic cell transplantation with graft depleted of TCRalphabeta T cells and CD19 B cells. The children who served as transplant recipients had been given grafts of TCRalphabeta/CD19-depleted allogeneic hematopoietic cells. This sample stems from a study of T-cell reconstitution after alpha-beta-depleted transplantation in children (dated by TCRdb to about 2016). About the investigation overall: Using TCR repertoire profiling, the study quantitatively followed how T-cell immune reconstitution unfolded in children after TCRalphabeta/CD19-depleted allogeneic hematopoietic cell transplantation. Paper-wide results and their limitations: The frequencies of hyperexpanded clones fell over the following months, and after one year, T-cell counts and TCRbeta diversity were mostly attributed to newly produced T cells. The apparently early alphabetaT-cell count recovery about two months after transplant was reportedly dependent on only several hundred rapidly expanded clones derived from non-depleted graft cells. In some patients, high TCRbeta diversity at day 60 was attributed to recipient T cells and intrathymic progenitors that had survived conditioning.

Libraries were constructed by PCR. The instrument given in TCRdb is Illumina HiSeq 2500. TCR library preparation used molecular barcoding, with unique molecular identifiers applied to normalize quantification of the TCRbeta repertoire. The raw public reads went through TCRdb reprocessing: fastp at Q25, MiXCR clone calling, in-frame beta chains kept. Rows with a matching CDR3 protein are joined into one entry that keeps the most common DNA and genes. In this sample the table shows roughly 100,000 distinct CDR3 sequences, under 7% of which occur a single time. Jointly, the top ten make up around 5.6% of the sample. The sequence was collected from a female patient aged 2-15 years who had a stem cell transplant for Fanconi anemia, so the T cells may come from the graft donor. The material sequenced was PBMCs, mostly from graft donor cells, taken 60 days after TCRalphabeta/CD19-depleted stem cell transplant.

The base sequence is TGTGCCAGCAGTTTAACGGGGGGGCTTGAGACCCAGTACTTC. Its translation is CASSLTGGLETQYF. The rearranged chain carries TRBV28 and TRBJ2-5; 8 bases in the middle match TRBD2. The germline V gene encodes CDR1 MDHEN and CDR2 SYDVKM. At the junction V is shortened by 2 bases and J by 5 bases; bases outside the gene matches: 4. From the cysteine through the phenylalanine, the CDR3 covers 14 amino acids. The sequence is cut down to CDR3 DNA, 42 bases in frame from base 1.